The rows below give T cell receptor beta chains drawn from one sample of a study of T-cell reconstitution after alpha-beta-depleted transplantation in children. TCRdb passed the PCR reads through MiXCR, listing each CDR3 protein once. The data contain fewer than 750,000 distinct CDR3 sequences, roughly 23% of them singletons. The sequencing used PBMCs, mostly from graft donor cells, collected 360 days after TCRalphabeta/CD19-depleted stem cell transplant. The source is a boy less than two years old who had a stem cell transplant for acute myeloid leukemia, so the T cells may come from the graft donor. Both conserved end residues are part of each CDR3. D genes are given only for firm matches. Not all rows give a size; the values are once, few, many and, for expanded clones, a class.

v_gene: TRBV20-1
d_gene: .
j_gene: TRBJ2-5
abundance: few
CDR3nt: TGCAGCCTGGGGAGGGGGGTCATTCGGGAGACCCAGTACTTC
CDR3aa: CSLGRGVIRETQYF

v_gene: TRBV30
d_gene: .
j_gene: TRBJ1-1
abundance: .
CDR3nt: TGTGCCTGGAGGGAAACTGAAGCTTTCTTT
CDR3aa: CAWRETEAFF

v_gene: TRBV19
d_gene: .
j_gene: TRBJ2-1
abundance: few
CDR3nt: TGTGCCAGTATTTCTAGGGGGGGAGACAATGAGCAGTTCTTC
CDR3aa: CASISRGGDNEQFF

v_gene: TRBV6-5
d_gene: .
j_gene: TRBJ2-3
abundance: many
CDR3nt: TGTGCCAGCAGTTACTCCTGGGGGACAGATACGCAGTATTTT
CDR3aa: CASSYSWGTDTQYF

v_gene: TRBV30
d_gene: .
j_gene: TRBJ2-2
abundance: .
CDR3nt: TGTGCCTGGAGGTGGCGGGGAAGAGGGGAGCTGTTTTTT
CDR3aa: CAWRWRGRGELFF

v_gene: TRBV18
d_gene: .
j_gene: TRBJ1-1
abundance: few
CDR3nt: TGTGCCAGCTCACCCCCTCGAGCAGGGGCCGCCGACACTGAAGCTTTCTTT
CDR3aa: CASSPPRAGAADTEAFF

v_gene: TRBV7-9
d_gene: .
j_gene: TRBJ2-3
abundance: .
CDR3nt: TGTGCCAGCAGCCCCGCATCGGGACTCCCCTCAGATACGCAGTATTTT
CDR3aa: CASSPASGLPSDTQYF

v_gene: TRBV20-1
d_gene: .
j_gene: TRBJ1-1
abundance: many
CDR3nt: TGCAGTGCTAGAGATAATTCGGGCAGGACTGAAGCTTTCTTT
CDR3aa: CSARDNSGRTEAFF

v_gene: TRBV20-1
d_gene: TRBD2
j_gene: TRBJ2-1
abundance: .
CDR3nt: TGCAGTGCTCAGCGGGGCAATGAGCAGTTCTTC
CDR3aa: CSAQRGNEQFF

v_gene: TRBV10-3
d_gene: TRBD1
j_gene: TRBJ2-7
abundance: many
CDR3nt: TGTGCCATCAGGCCGGGGACAGGGAGCTCCTACGAGCAGTACTTC
CDR3aa: CAIRPGTGSSYEQYF

v_gene: TRBV7-9
d_gene: .
j_gene: TRBJ1-5
abundance: many
CDR3nt: TGTGCCAGCAGCTCAACCACACCGGGACAAAATCAGCCCCAGCATTTT
CDR3aa: CASSSTTPGQNQPQHF

v_gene: TRBV9
d_gene: .
j_gene: TRBJ2-7
abundance: many
CDR3nt: TGTGCCAGCAGCCAAACATTAAGCTCCTACGAGCAGTACTTC
CDR3aa: CASSQTLSSYEQYF

v_gene: TRBV20-1
d_gene: .
j_gene: TRBJ2-7
abundance: few
CDR3nt: TGCAGTGCAATTAGGGGCCTTATTTTTGAGCAGTACTTC
CDR3aa: CSAIRGLIFEQYF

v_gene: TRBV7-8
d_gene: .
j_gene: TRBJ1-1
abundance: .
CDR3nt: TGTGCCAGCAGCTTAGCCCTAGGGAGAGATGAAGCTTTCTTT
CDR3aa: CASSLALGRDEAFF

v_gene: TRBV7-2
d_gene: .
j_gene: TRBJ1-4
abundance: many
CDR3nt: TGTGCCAGCAGCCCCTCGGACAGAGATGAAAAACTGTTTTTT
CDR3aa: CASSPSDRDEKLFF

v_gene: TRBV24-1
d_gene: TRBD2
j_gene: TRBJ2-1
abundance: few
CDR3nt: TGTGCCACCAGGGACTGGGGACTAGATGAGCAGTTCTTC
CDR3aa: CATRDWGLDEQFF

v_gene: TRBV25-1
d_gene: .
j_gene: TRBJ1-2
abundance: .
CDR3nt: TGTGCCAGCAAAGCGAACTATGGCTACACCTTC
CDR3aa: CASKANYGYTF

v_gene: TRBV5-5
d_gene: TRBD1
j_gene: TRBJ2-1
abundance: .
CDR3nt: TGTGCCAGCAGCCCCATACAGGGGCTGAGGAACAATGAGCAGTTCTTC
CDR3aa: CASSPIQGLRNNEQFF

v_gene: TRBV20-1
d_gene: .
j_gene: TRBJ1-5
abundance: many
CDR3nt: TGCAGTGCTATGTCCCCGGGGTTAAACAATCAGCCCCAGCATTTT
CDR3aa: CSAMSPGLNNQPQHF

v_gene: TRBV20-1
d_gene: TRBD1
j_gene: TRBJ2-1
abundance: .
CDR3nt: TGCAGTGCTAGTATGCGGACAGGGAATTCCTACAATGAGCAGTTCTTC
CDR3aa: CSASMRTGNSYNEQFF

v_gene: TRBV5-1
d_gene: TRBD1
j_gene: TRBJ2-1
abundance: many
CDR3nt: TGCGCCAGCAGCCCCGGGACAGGGATAAGTGAGCAGTTCTTC
CDR3aa: CASSPGTGISEQFF

v_gene: TRBV20-1
d_gene: TRBD2
j_gene: TRBJ2-3
abundance: many
CDR3nt: TGCAGTGCTACCCCCTCCGGGACTAGCGGGGGGACGCAGTATTTT
CDR3aa: CSATPSGTSGGTQYF

v_gene: TRBV12-3/TRBV12-4
d_gene: .
j_gene: TRBJ2-1
abundance: few
CDR3nt: TGTGCCAGCAGTTTTGGGGCGACAGCCGTCAAGTTCTTC
CDR3aa: CASSFGATAVKFF

v_gene: TRBV20-1
d_gene: .
j_gene: TRBJ2-3
abundance: .
CDR3nt: TGCAGTGCTAGAGATCAGGGGGGGACCACAGATACGCAGTATTTT
CDR3aa: CSARDQGGTTDTQYF

v_gene: TRBV7-2
d_gene: .
j_gene: TRBJ2-7
abundance: many
CDR3nt: TGTGCCAGCAGCGAAGACCGGTCCCTGGGCGAGCAGTACTTC
CDR3aa: CASSEDRSLGEQYF

v_gene: TRBV6-5
d_gene: .
j_gene: TRBJ2-3
abundance: .
CDR3nt: TGTGCCAGCAGTTACACGGAGGGCAGGTCAGCAGATACGCAGTATTTT
CDR3aa: CASSYTEGRSADTQYF

v_gene: TRBV12-3/TRBV12-4
d_gene: TRBD1
j_gene: TRBJ2-1
abundance: few
CDR3nt: TGTGCCAGCAGTTTAATAGTCGGGACAGGGCCCTACAATGAGCAGTTCTTC
CDR3aa: CASSLIVGTGPYNEQFF

v_gene: TRBV20-1
d_gene: TRBD1
j_gene: TRBJ1-4
abundance: few
CDR3nt: TGCAGTGCTAGCGGGACAGGGGAGGGTGAAAAACTGTTTTTT
CDR3aa: CSASGTGEGEKLFF

v_gene: TRBV20-1
d_gene: .
j_gene: TRBJ1-6
abundance: few
CDR3nt: TGCAGTGCCCCAACGATGTTGGGGAATTCACCCCTCCACTTT
CDR3aa: CSAPTMLGNSPLHF

v_gene: TRBV29-1
d_gene: .
j_gene: TRBJ1-1
abundance: .
CDR3nt: TGCAGCGTTGAACCCGGCCGAGCTTTCTTT
CDR3aa: CSVEPGRAFF

v_gene: TRBV5-1
d_gene: TRBD1
j_gene: TRBJ1-1
abundance: few
CDR3nt: TGCGCCAGCAGCTTTCCAGGGGGTTCCGCTGAAGCTTTCTTT
CDR3aa: CASSFPGGSAEAFF

v_gene: TRBV27
d_gene: TRBD2
j_gene: TRBJ2-1
abundance: many
CDR3nt: TGTGCCAGCAGTTGGGTAGCGGGGGGCGGGAATGAGCAGTTCTTC
CDR3aa: CASSWVAGGGNEQFF

v_gene: TRBV5-5
d_gene: TRBD1
j_gene: TRBJ2-4
abundance: few
CDR3nt: TGTGCCAGCAGCGATACAGGGGTTCTAGCCAAAAACATTCAGTACTTC
CDR3aa: CASSDTGVLAKNIQYF

v_gene: TRBV12-3/TRBV12-4
d_gene: .
j_gene: TRBJ1-5
abundance: many
CDR3nt: TGTGCCAGCAGTTTCTATAGCAATCAGCCCCAGCATTTT
CDR3aa: CASSFYSNQPQHF

v_gene: TRBV27
d_gene: TRBD1
j_gene: TRBJ2-5
abundance: many
CDR3nt: TGTGCCAGCAGTATCCGGACAGGGGGTAGGGAGACCCAGTACTTC
CDR3aa: CASSIRTGGRETQYF

v_gene: TRBV12-3/TRBV12-4
d_gene: .
j_gene: TRBJ2-5
abundance: many
CDR3nt: TGTGCCAGCAGCAACGCAGGACAGAGCCGCACAGAGACCCAGTACTTC
CDR3aa: CASSNAGQSRTETQYF

v_gene: TRBV7-8
d_gene: TRBD1
j_gene: TRBJ2-5
abundance: many
CDR3nt: TGTGCCAGCAGCCGACTCCGGGACAGGGAAGGAGAGACCCAGTACTTC
CDR3aa: CASSRLRDREGETQYF

v_gene: TRBV20-1
d_gene: TRBD1
j_gene: TRBJ1-1
abundance: many
CDR3nt: TGCAGTGCTGCCGACAGGGGGCGGTTCACTGAAGCTTTCTTT
CDR3aa: CSAADRGRFTEAFF

v_gene: TRBV12-3/TRBV12-4
d_gene: .
j_gene: TRBJ2-5
abundance: many
CDR3nt: TGTGCCAGCTCGGGACTCTCCTCGTACCAAGAGACCCAGTACTTC
CDR3aa: CASSGLSSYQETQYF

v_gene: TRBV3-1
d_gene: .
j_gene: TRBJ2-1
abundance: many
CDR3nt: TGTGCCAGCAGCCCCCCGGGACTCTTGAATGAGCAGTTCTTC
CDR3aa: CASSPPGLLNEQFF

v_gene: TRBV18
d_gene: .
j_gene: TRBJ2-3
abundance: many
CDR3nt: TGTGCCACCAAGGACTCAACAGATACGCAGTATTTT
CDR3aa: CATKDSTDTQYF

v_gene: TRBV20-1
d_gene: TRBD1
j_gene: TRBJ2-7
abundance: many
CDR3nt: TGCAGTGCTACCGGGACAGGGTCCTACGAGCAGTACTTC
CDR3aa: CSATGTGSYEQYF

v_gene: TRBV7-2
d_gene: TRBD2
j_gene: TRBJ2-5
abundance: .
CDR3nt: TGTGCCAGCAGCTTAGTTCGGGGGGGCCTGGGGAAGACCCAGTACTTC
CDR3aa: CASSLVRGGLGKTQYF

v_gene: TRBV6-2/TRBV6-3
d_gene: .
j_gene: TRBJ2-7
abundance: few
CDR3nt: TGTGCCAGCATCGACCAGACTTACGAGCAGTACTTC
CDR3aa: CASIDQTYEQYF

v_gene: TRBV15
d_gene: TRBD1
j_gene: TRBJ2-3
abundance: many
CDR3nt: TGTGCCACCGGGACAGGGGTTACAGATACGCAGTATTTT
CDR3aa: CATGTGVTDTQYF

v_gene: TRBV6-1
d_gene: TRBD2
j_gene: TRBJ2-1
abundance: few
CDR3nt: TGTGCCAGCAGTATCCACGGGAGGGGCGAGTACAATGAGCAGTTCTTC
CDR3aa: CASSIHGRGEYNEQFF

v_gene: TRBV6-5
d_gene: .
j_gene: TRBJ2-5
abundance: .
CDR3nt: TGTGCCAGCAGTTTATCTAGGGCAGCTGGGACCCAGTACTTC
CDR3aa: CASSLSRAAGTQYF

v_gene: TRBV28
d_gene: .
j_gene: TRBJ2-3
abundance: .
CDR3nt: TGTGCCAGCAGTTCTCCCCCCGGTGGGTCAGATACGCAGTATTTT
CDR3aa: CASSSPPGGSDTQYF

v_gene: TRBV14
d_gene: TRBD1
j_gene: TRBJ2-3
abundance: .
CDR3nt: TGTGCCAGCACCCCGGGACAGGGGGTTACGCAGTATTTT
CDR3aa: CASTPGQGVTQYF

v_gene: TRBV12-3/TRBV12-4
d_gene: TRBD1
j_gene: TRBJ1-1
abundance: few
CDR3nt: TGTGCCAGCAGTTCCAATACTCTCCGGACAGGGATCACTGAAGCTTTCTTT
CDR3aa: CASSSNTLRTGITEAFF